The rows below give T cell receptor beta chains drawn from one sample of a study of PD-1 blockade in classical Hodgkin lymphoma. The data were produced by immunoSEQ multiplex PCR, yet TCRdb's version contains in-frame clones alone and is incomplete. The sample includes approximately 89,000 clones, 83% of them seen just once. Here the sequenced sample was peripheral blood mononuclear cells (PBMCs), taken before the fourth cycle of nivolumab. Receptors were obtained from a human donor with classical Hodgkin lymphoma. The CDR3 runs from the conserved cysteine through the conserved F or W. The D gene is left open where the match is weak. Not all rows give a size; the values are once, few, many and, for expanded clones, a class.

>TRBJ1-4|12|TRBV19|NA|NA
TGTGCCAGTAGTACGGGAGGTGAAAAACTGTTTTTT
CASSTGGEKLFF
>TRBJ1-5|14|TRBV6-4|NA|NA
TGTGCCAGCTCGACCTCTCTTGGGGATCAGCCCCAGCATTTT
CASSTSLGDQPQHF
>TRBJ1-2|13|TRBV11-2|NA|NA
TGTGCCAGCAGCTTATATCGCGACTATGGCTACACCTTC
CASSLYRDYGYTF
>TRBJ1-4|14|TRBV5-1|NA|NA
TGCGCCAGCAGCTTGGCGACAGCAGATGAAAAACTGTTTTTT
CASSLATADEKLFF
>TRBJ2-7|15|TRBV28|once|TRBD1
TGTGCCAGCAGTCCACCCGGGACAGGGGTCGCCGAGCAGTACTTC
CASSPPGTGVAEQYF
>TRBJ2-3|12|TRBV2|NA|NA
TGTGCCAGGGGAACTCCGGCAGATACGCAGTATTTT
CARGTPADTQYF
>TRBJ1-1|15|TRBV5-1|NA|TRBD1
TGCGCCAGCAGCTTTGAGACAGGGGCAAACACTGAAGCTTTCTTT
CASSFETGANTEAFF
>TRBJ1-1|15|TRBV4-2|NA|NA
TGTGCCAGCAGCCAAGGGTTCGAGCAGAACACTGAAGCTTTCTTT
CASSQGFEQNTEAFF
>TRBJ2-2|15|TRBV9|NA|NA
TGTGCCAGCAGCGTAGGAGGTCTAGACACCGGGGAGCTGTTTTTT
CASSVGGLDTGELFF
>TRBJ2-7|18|TRBV5-4|NA|TRBD1
TGTGCCAGCAGCTTGGGGGGGTCGCGGACAGGGCTGGCAAACGAGCAGTACTTC
CASSLGGSRTGLANEQYF
>TRBJ2-1|16|TRBV7-2|once|NA
TGTGCCAGCAGCGCGGGGTTAAGTGTAGCCTACAATGAGCAGTTCTTC
CASSAGLSVAYNEQFF
>TRBJ2-7|14|TRBV11-2|NA|NA
TGTGCCAGCAGCGTCCGGGACGGACTCTACGAGCAGTACTTC
CASSVRDGLYEQYF
>TRBJ1-2|14|TRBV5-4|NA|NA
TGTGCCAGCAGCCGAGAAGATAGCCCCCGAGGCTACACCTTC
CASSREDSPRGYTF
>TRBJ2-1|15|TRBV2|NA|TRBD2
TGTGCCAGCAGTGAAGGGCTAGCGGGTCACAATGAGCAGTTCTTC
CASSEGLAGHNEQFF
>TRBJ2-7|13|TRBV7-9|NA|NA
TGTGCCAGCAGCTTAGGGCAGATGGACGAGCAGTACTTC
CASSLGQMDEQYF
>TRBJ2-1|15|TRBV11-3|NA|TRBD1
TGTGCCAGCAGCCAGGGACAGGGGGCCTACAATGAGCAGTTCTTC
CASSQGQGAYNEQFF
>TRBJ2-5|13|TRBV2|NA|NA
TGTGCCAGCAGCGGACCTGAGTGGGAGACCCAGTACTTC
CASSGPEWETQYF
>TRBJ2-7|16|TRBV27|NA|NA
TGTGCCAGCAGTTCCCGTGAGTGGACTTTCTCCTACGAGCAGTACTTC
CASSSREWTFSYEQYF
>TRBJ2-7|18|TRBV19|NA|TRBD1
TGTGCCAGTAGTTTGCGTCGGGACAGGGGGCTAAGGGTCGGCGAGCAGTACTTC
CASSLRRDRGLRVGEQYF
>TRBJ1-3|17|TRBV5-1|NA|NA
TGCGCCAGCAGCTTAAGTCTCGGCGGGAGCTCTGGAAACACCATATATTTT
CASSLSLGGSSGNTIYF
>TRBJ2-7|14|TRBV7-2|NA|NA
TGTGCCAGCAGCTTAGGCCCTCAGATCTACGAGCAGTACTTC
CASSLGPQIYEQYF
>TRBJ2-4|15|TRBV25-1|NA|NA
TGTGCCAGCAGAGTCAAGCTGGAGGCCAAAAACATTCAGTACTTC
CASRVKLEAKNIQYF
>TRBJ2-7|13|TRBV5-1|NA|NA
TGCGCCAGCAGCTTGGCGACAGGCTACGAGCAGTACTTC
CASSLATGYEQYF
>TRBJ1-3|16|TRBV5-4|NA|NA
TGTGCCAGCAGCGGCACTGGGGGGAACTCTGGAAACACCATATATTTT
CASSGTGGNSGNTIYF
>TRBJ2-1|18|TRBV5-1|once|TRBD2
TGCGCCAGCAGCGCACGTATCTCGAGCGGGAGCTCCTACAATGAGCAGTTCTTC
CASSARISSGSSYNEQFF
>TRBJ1-2|14|TRBV10-3|NA|NA
TGTGCCATCAGTGAGGTGTTGTCCGGGCATGGCTACACCTTC
CAISEVLSGHGYTF
>TRBJ2-1|18|TRBV5-1|NA|TRBD2
TGCGCCAGCAGCCGCGGACTAGCGGGAGGGACCTCCTACAATGAGCAGTTCTTC
CASSRGLAGGTSYNEQFF
>TRBJ2-1|16|TRBV18|NA|TRBD1
TGTGCCAGCTCCCCGCGGGACAGGGTAGGTTACAATGAGCAGTTCTTC
CASSPRDRVGYNEQFF
>TRBJ1-4|14|TRBV5-4|NA|NA
TGTGCCAGCAGCTTCAAAGGGGCGAATGAAAAACTGTTTTTT
CASSFKGANEKLFF
>TRBJ2-2|19|TRBV7-8|few|TRBD1
TGTGCCAGCAGCTCTCGGGACAGGGGGGCCGTAAAGAACACCGGGGAGCTGTTTTTT
CASSSRDRGAVKNTGELFF
>TRBJ2-7|15|TRBV14|NA|TRBD2
TGTGCCAGCAGCCCAAGACTAGCGGGACTTCACGAGCAGTACTTC
CASSPRLAGLHEQYF
>TRBJ1-1|12|TRBV29-1|NA|TRBD1
TGCAGCACCCTGACAGGGGGCGGAGAAGCTTTCTTT
CSTLTGGGEAFF
>TRBJ2-1|12|TRBV27|few|NA
TGTGCCAGCAGTTTTTCCAAGAGTGAGCAGTTCTTC
CASSFSKSEQFF
>TRBJ2-2|16|TRBV7-2|once|TRBD1
TGTGCCAGCAGCAGCTTGCAGGGACAGGGGACTAGGGAGCTGTTTTTT
CASSSLQGQGTRELFF
>TRBJ2-3|13|TRBV7-2|NA|NA
TGTGCCAGCAGCTTTGGCAGCACAGATACGCAGTATTTT
CASSFGSTDTQYF
>TRBJ1-4|15|TRBV7-6|NA|NA
TGTGCCAGCAGCTTAGCCCCGAACCCCAATGAAAAACTGTTTTTT
CASSLAPNPNEKLFF
>TRBJ2-5|12|TRBV29-1|NA|TRBD1
TGCACCACGACAGGGGTTATAGAGACCCAGTACTTC
CTTTGVIETQYF
>TRBJ2-3|13|TRBV5-1|NA|NA
TGCGCCAGCAGCTTGGCCAATGCAGATACGCAGTATTTT
CASSLANADTQYF
>TRBJ2-3|13|TRBV18|NA|NA
TGTGCCAGCTCACCAAATTTCGCAGATACGCAGTATTTT
CASSPNFADTQYF
>TRBJ2-3|11|TRBV20-1|NA|NA
TGCAGTGTGAGAGCGACAGATACGCAGTATTTT
CSVRATDTQYF
>TRBJ2-2|15|TRBV19|NA|TRBD1
TGTGCCAGTAGTATACCCAGGGGGTCCACCGGGGAGCTGTTTTTT
CASSIPRGSTGELFF
>TRBJ2-2|15|TRBV5-1|NA|NA
TGCGCCAGCAGCAACCGGGACCTCGGGACCGGGGAGCTGTTTTTT
CASSNRDLGTGELFF
>TRBJ2-1|13|TRBV30|NA|TRBD2
TGTGCCTGGAGTGTACTAGCGGGAGGCGAGCAGTTCTTC
CAWSVLAGGEQFF
>TRBJ2-7|19|TRBV15|NA|NA
TGTGCCACCAGCAGAGGAGGCCTCATGGCGGGCCAGAGCATGGGCGAGCAGTACTTC
CATSRGGLMAGQSMGEQYF
>TRBJ1-2|14|TRBV6-1|NA|TRBD1
TGTGCCAGCAGTGAAGCTGGCCAGGGGGCTGGCTACACCTTC
CASSEAGQGAGYTF
>TRBJ1-4|15|TRBV10-2|NA|TRBD1
TGCGCCAGCAGGCTGGGCGGGACAGGGGACGGAAAACTGTTTTTT
CASRLGGTGDGKLFF
>TRBJ2-2|13|TRBV5-6|NA|NA
TGTGCCAGCAGGTCCATAAACACCGGGGAGCTGTTTTTT
CASRSINTGELFF
>TRBJ1-2|15|TRBV19|NA|NA
TGTGCCAGTAGTATAGGCACAGCTTCGAACTATGGCTACACCTTC
CASSIGTASNYGYTF
>TRBJ2-3|10|TRBV29-1|NA|NA
TGCAGCGGGGGGGTGGATACGCAGTATTTT
CSGGVDTQYF
>TRBJ2-3|15|TRBV13|once|NA
TGTGCCAGCAGCAACCGGGCCCCAGGCACAGATACGCAGTATTTT
CASSNRAPGTDTQYF
>TRBJ2-2|15|TRBV5-1|NA|NA
TGCGCCAGCAGCTTGGCACTTCGGACTCCCGGGGAGCTGTTTTTT
CASSLALRTPGELFF
>TRBJ2-1|14|TRBV7-2|NA|NA
TGTGCCAGCAGCTTACAGGGATCCTACAATGAGCAGTTCTTC
CASSLQGSYNEQFF
>TRBJ2-5|14|TRBV5-4|once|NA
TGTGCCAGCAGCTTGACAGCCATCCAAGAGACCCAGTACTTC
CASSLTAIQETQYF
>TRBJ1-1|15|TRBV5-1|once|NA
TGCGCCAGCAGCTTGATTGGCGATATGAACACTGAAGCTTTCTTT
CASSLIGDMNTEAFF
>TRBJ1-1|16|TRBV4-1|NA|TRBD1
TGCGCCAGCAGCCGGACTCCTGGGGACAGGAACACTGAAGCTTTCTTT
CASSRTPGDRNTEAFF
>TRBJ2-7|16|TRBV7-2|NA|TRBD2
TGTGCCAGCAGCTTAGGCCCTAGCGGGTTATCCTACGAGCAGTACTTC
CASSLGPSGLSYEQYF
>TRBJ1-1|18|TRBV11-2|NA|TRBD1
TGTGCCAGCAGCTTAGAGCGGGACAGGGGTTCGAGTGGAACTGAAGCTTTCTTT
CASSLERDRGSSGTEAFF
>TRBJ1-1|11|TRBV10-3|NA|NA
TGTGCCTCCACAGGTGGCACTGAAGCTTTCTTT
CASTGGTEAFF
>TRBJ2-7|13|TRBV28|NA|TRBD2
TGTGCCAGCGGGACTAGCGGGTTCTACGAGCAGTACTTC
CASGTSGFYEQYF